A selection of T cell receptor beta chains follows, all from one sample in a study of OX40 agonist ivuxolimab in advanced cancers. Produced via immunoSEQ multiplex PCR; TCRdb's table is partial and in-frame only. This table holds some 51,000 clones, more than 75% found once. Sequenced here: CD4+ or CD8+ T cells sorted from blood, sampled in a trial of the OX40 agonist ivuxolimab. These receptors came from an adult with an advanced solid tumor such as melanoma, head and neck, liver or kidney cancer. Each CDR3 is given with its conserved first and last residue. Fields, in order: CDR3 DNA, CDR3 protein, V gene, D gene, J gene, clone size. D genes are given only for firm matches. Clone sizes are given selectively: once, few, many, or a class where the clone is expanded.

CDR3 DNA: TGTGCCAGCAACTCAGGCGCCGGCTCTGGAAACACCATATATTTT; CDR3 protein: CASNSGAGSGNTIYF; V gene: TRBV28; D gene: -; J gene: TRBJ1-3; clone size: -
CDR3 DNA: TGTGCCATCAGTGACCCGAGGGAACAGGGACGGGAGACCCAGTACTTC; CDR3 protein: CAISDPREQGRETQYF; V gene: TRBV10-3; D gene: -; J gene: TRBJ2-5; clone size: -
CDR3 DNA: TGCGCCAGCCGGCGGCAGGGGGCGTTTTACGAGCAGTACTTC; CDR3 protein: CASRRQGAFYEQYF; V gene: TRBV5-1; D gene: TRBD1; J gene: TRBJ2-7; clone size: -
CDR3 DNA: TGTGCCAGCAGTTACGCGGGAAACTATGGCTACACCTTC; CDR3 protein: CASSYAGNYGYTF; V gene: TRBV6-5; D gene: -; J gene: TRBJ1-2; clone size: few
CDR3 DNA: TGCGCCAGCAGGGGGGGAGCCAGACGGCCCCAGCATTTT; CDR3 protein: CASRGGARRPQHF; V gene: TRBV10-1; D gene: -; J gene: TRBJ1-5; clone size: -
CDR3 DNA: TGTGCCAGCAGTGAGCAGGGGTTAAATCAAGAGACCCAGTACTTC; CDR3 protein: CASSEQGLNQETQYF; V gene: TRBV6-1; D gene: -; J gene: TRBJ2-5; clone size: -
CDR3 DNA: TGTGCCAGCAGCCTCGGGATCGACCGGAACTATGGCTACACCTTC; CDR3 protein: CASSLGIDRNYGYTF; V gene: TRBV7-9; D gene: -; J gene: TRBJ1-2; clone size: once
CDR3 DNA: TGTGCCTGGAGCAATTGGAATTCTGGGGCCAACGTCCTGACTTTC; CDR3 protein: CAWSNWNSGANVLTF; V gene: TRBV30; D gene: -; J gene: TRBJ2-6; clone size: -
CDR3 DNA: TGTGCCAGCAGCCCTTCTACAGGGGCCCTTTCCGAGCAGTACTTC; CDR3 protein: CASSPSTGALSEQYF; V gene: TRBV7-3; D gene: TRBD1; J gene: TRBJ2-7; clone size: -
CDR3 DNA: TGTGCCAGCAGCACGCATACGGGGACTGCTAGTGGAGCTTTCTTT; CDR3 protein: CASSTHTGTASGAFF; V gene: TRBV5-4; D gene: -; J gene: TRBJ1-1; clone size: -
CDR3 DNA: TGTGCCAGCAGCTCCGCAGGCACGGGGGAATGGAATGAAAAACTGTTTTTT; CDR3 protein: CASSSAGTGEWNEKLFF; V gene: TRBV5-4; D gene: -; J gene: TRBJ1-4; clone size: -
CDR3 DNA: TGTGCCAGCACCATGAAGAGTCTAGCCCCCTACAATGAGCAGTTCTTC; CDR3 protein: CASTMKSLAPYNEQFF; V gene: TRBV5-4; D gene: -; J gene: TRBJ2-1; clone size: -
CDR3 DNA: TGTGCCAGCAGCTTAGTAGCGGGAGGCTCCTACGAGCAGTACTTC; CDR3 protein: CASSLVAGGSYEQYF; V gene: TRBV7-2; D gene: TRBD2; J gene: TRBJ2-7; clone size: -
CDR3 DNA: TGTGCCAGCAGTTCGGGACTACCCCAAGAGACCCAGTACTTC; CDR3 protein: CASSSGLPQETQYF; V gene: TRBV2; D gene: TRBD2; J gene: TRBJ2-5; clone size: -
CDR3 DNA: TGCAGCGTTGCCACGGGAGTCCATGAGCAGTTCTTC; CDR3 protein: CSVATGVHEQFF; V gene: TRBV29-1; D gene: -; J gene: TRBJ2-1; clone size: -
CDR3 DNA: TGTGCCACCCCAGGAAACACCATATATTTT; CDR3 protein: CATPGNTIYF; V gene: TRBV15; D gene: -; J gene: TRBJ1-3; clone size: few
CDR3 DNA: TGCGCCAGCAGCCCACCCCCGGGGACAGAGAGGGATACGCAGTATTTT; CDR3 protein: CASSPPPGTERDTQYF; V gene: TRBV4-1; D gene: TRBD1; J gene: TRBJ2-3; clone size: -
CDR3 DNA: TGTGCCAGCTCACCTAGACAGGGGGCGCGGGGCACAGATACGCAGTATTTT; CDR3 protein: CASSPRQGARGTDTQYF; V gene: TRBV18; D gene: TRBD1; J gene: TRBJ2-3; clone size: -
CDR3 DNA: TGTGCCAGCAGCTCCCTTGGAAGGGGGTCCTACGAGCAGTACTTC; CDR3 protein: CASSSLGRGSYEQYF; V gene: TRBV11-2; D gene: -; J gene: TRBJ2-7; clone size: few
CDR3 DNA: TGTGCCAGCAGCCCCCCCCCAGGGACAGGGATGAACACTGAAGCTTTCTTT; CDR3 protein: CASSPPPGTGMNTEAFF; V gene: TRBV11-2; D gene: TRBD1; J gene: TRBJ1-1; clone size: -
CDR3 DNA: TGTGCCAGCACCAAAAGCCGGGACAGACTTCACAATGAGCAGTTCTTC; CDR3 protein: CASTKSRDRLHNEQFF; V gene: TRBV27; D gene: TRBD1; J gene: TRBJ2-1; clone size: -
CDR3 DNA: TGTGCCAGCACTAATGGACTTAACTATGGCTACACCTTC; CDR3 protein: CASTNGLNYGYTF; V gene: TRBV28; D gene: -; J gene: TRBJ1-2; clone size: -
CDR3 DNA: TGTGCCAGCAGCTTGGGAGGACTAGCGGGAGGTTTCAGTGAGCAGTTCTTC; CDR3 protein: CASSLGGLAGGFSEQFF; V gene: TRBV9; D gene: TRBD2; J gene: TRBJ2-1; clone size: -
CDR3 DNA: TGCGCCAGCAGCTCACCGGACAGGAGCACAGATACGCAGTATTTT; CDR3 protein: CASSSPDRSTDTQYF; V gene: TRBV5-1; D gene: TRBD1; J gene: TRBJ2-3; clone size: -